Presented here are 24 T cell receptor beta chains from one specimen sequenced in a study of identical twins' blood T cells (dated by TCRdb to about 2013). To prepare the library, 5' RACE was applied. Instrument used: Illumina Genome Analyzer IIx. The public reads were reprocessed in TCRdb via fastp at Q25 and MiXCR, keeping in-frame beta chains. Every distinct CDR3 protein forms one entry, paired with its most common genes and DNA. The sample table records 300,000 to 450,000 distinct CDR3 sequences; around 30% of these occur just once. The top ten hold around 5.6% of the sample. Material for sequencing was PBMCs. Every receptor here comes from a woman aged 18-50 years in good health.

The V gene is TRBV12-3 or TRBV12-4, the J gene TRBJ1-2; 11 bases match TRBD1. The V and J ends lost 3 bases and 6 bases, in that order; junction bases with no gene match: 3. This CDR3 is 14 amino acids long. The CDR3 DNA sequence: TGTGCCAGCAGTTTTGCGGGACAGGGGGATGGCTACACCTTC. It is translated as CASSFAGQGDGYTF.

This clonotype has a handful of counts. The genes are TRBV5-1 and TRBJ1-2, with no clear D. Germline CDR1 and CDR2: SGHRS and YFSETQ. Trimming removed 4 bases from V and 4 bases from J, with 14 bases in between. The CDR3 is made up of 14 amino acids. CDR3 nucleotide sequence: TGCGCCAGCAGCCCGACGACGGGAACCTATGGCTACACCTTC. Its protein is CASSPTTGTYGYTF. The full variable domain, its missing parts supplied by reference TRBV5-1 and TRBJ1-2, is KAGVTQTPRYLIKTRGQQVTLSCSPISGHRSVSWYQQTPGQGLQFLFEYFSETQRNKGNFPGRFSGRQFSNSRSEMNVSTLELGDSALYLCASSPTTGTYGYTFGSGTRLTVV.

The CDR3 DNA reads as TGCAGTGCTTTGGACACCCGCTCTGGGGCCAACGTCCTGACTTTC. This gives the protein CSALDTRSGANVLTF. This chain uses TRBV20-1 with TRBJ2-6, with D possibly being TRBD1 (5 bases). The germline CDR1 and CDR2 sequences are DFQATT and SNEGSKA (reference sequence). The V end was cut by 5 bases, the J end by 0 bases, with 11 bases between. The CDR3 extends over 15 amino acids.

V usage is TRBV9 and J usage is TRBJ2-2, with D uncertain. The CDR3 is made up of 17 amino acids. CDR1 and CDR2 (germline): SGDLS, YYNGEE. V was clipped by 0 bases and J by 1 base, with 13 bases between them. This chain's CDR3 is CASSVGPVVRNTGELFF. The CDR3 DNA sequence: TGTGCCAGCAGCGTAGGGCCCGTAGTCAGGAACACCGGGGAGCTGTTTTTT.

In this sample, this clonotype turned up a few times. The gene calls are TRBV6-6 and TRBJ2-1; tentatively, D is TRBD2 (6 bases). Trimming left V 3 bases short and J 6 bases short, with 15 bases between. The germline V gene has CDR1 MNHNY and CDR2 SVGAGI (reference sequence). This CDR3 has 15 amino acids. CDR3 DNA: TGTGCCAGCAGTTATCAGGAGGGTAATTCCAATGAGCAGTTCTTC. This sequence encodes CASSYQEGNSNEQFF.

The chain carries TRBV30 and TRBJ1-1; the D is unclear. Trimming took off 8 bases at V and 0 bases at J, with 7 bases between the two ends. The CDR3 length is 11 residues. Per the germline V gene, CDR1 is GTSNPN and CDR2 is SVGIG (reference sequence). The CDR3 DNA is TGTGCCGTAAGACTGAACACTGAAGCTTTCTTT. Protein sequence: CAVRLNTEAFF.

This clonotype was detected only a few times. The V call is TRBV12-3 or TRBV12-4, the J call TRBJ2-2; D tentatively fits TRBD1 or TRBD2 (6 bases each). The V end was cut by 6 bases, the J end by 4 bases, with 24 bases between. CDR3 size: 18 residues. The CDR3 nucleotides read TGTGCCAGCAGCCCCGAGGGGGGCGCCCGAAATAGCACCGGGGAGCTGTTTTTT. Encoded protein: CASSPEGGARNSTGELFF.

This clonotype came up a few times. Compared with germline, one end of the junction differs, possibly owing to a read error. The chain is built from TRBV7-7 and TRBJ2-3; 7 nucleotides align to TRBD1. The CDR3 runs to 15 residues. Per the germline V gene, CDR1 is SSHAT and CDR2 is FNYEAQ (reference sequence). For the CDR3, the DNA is TGTGCTAGCAGCCCCCGACAGGGACCCACAGATACGCAGTATTTT. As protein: CASSPRQGPTDTQYF.

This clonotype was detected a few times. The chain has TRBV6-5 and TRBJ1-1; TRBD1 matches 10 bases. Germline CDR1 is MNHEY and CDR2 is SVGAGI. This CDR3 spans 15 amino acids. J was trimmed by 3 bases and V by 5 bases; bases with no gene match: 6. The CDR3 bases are TGTGCCAGCAGTCCTAGGGACAGGGGATACACTGAAGCTTTCTTT. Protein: CASSPRDRGYTEAFF.

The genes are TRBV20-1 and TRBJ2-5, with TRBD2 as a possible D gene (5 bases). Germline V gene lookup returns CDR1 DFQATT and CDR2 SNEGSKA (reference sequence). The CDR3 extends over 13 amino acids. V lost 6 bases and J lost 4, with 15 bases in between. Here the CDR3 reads CSAPREFGETQYF. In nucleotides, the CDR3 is TGCAGTGCCCCAAGGGAGTTCGGAGAGACCCAGTACTTC.

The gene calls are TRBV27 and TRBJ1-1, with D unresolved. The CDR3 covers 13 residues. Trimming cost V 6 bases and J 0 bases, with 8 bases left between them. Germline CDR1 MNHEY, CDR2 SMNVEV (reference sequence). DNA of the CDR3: TGTGCCAGCAGCGTAAAATTGAACACTGAAGCTTTCTTT. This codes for CASSVKLNTEAFF.

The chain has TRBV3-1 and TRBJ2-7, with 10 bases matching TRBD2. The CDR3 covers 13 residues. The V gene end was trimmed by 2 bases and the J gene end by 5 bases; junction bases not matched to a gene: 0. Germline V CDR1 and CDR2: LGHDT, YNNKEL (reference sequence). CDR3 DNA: TGTGCCAGCAGCCAACTAGCGGGAGACGAGCAGTACTTC. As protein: CASSQLAGDEQYF.

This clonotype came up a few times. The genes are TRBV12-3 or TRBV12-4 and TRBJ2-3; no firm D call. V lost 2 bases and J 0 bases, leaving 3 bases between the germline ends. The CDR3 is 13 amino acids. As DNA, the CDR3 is TGTGCCAGCAGTTTACAGAGCACAGATACGCAGTATTTT. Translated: CASSLQSTDTQYF.

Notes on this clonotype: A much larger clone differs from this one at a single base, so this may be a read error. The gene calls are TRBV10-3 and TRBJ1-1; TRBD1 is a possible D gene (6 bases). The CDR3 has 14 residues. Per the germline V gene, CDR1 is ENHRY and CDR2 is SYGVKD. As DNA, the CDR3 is TGTGTCATCAGTTCGACAGGAGGTAGGGCTGAAGCTTTCTTT. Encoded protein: CVISSTGGRAEAFF.

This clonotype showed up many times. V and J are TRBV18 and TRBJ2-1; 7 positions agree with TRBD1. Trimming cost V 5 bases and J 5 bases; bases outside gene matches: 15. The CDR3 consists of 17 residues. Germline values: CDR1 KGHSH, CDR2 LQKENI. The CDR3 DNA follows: TGTGCCAGCTCATCCTACAAGCCGGGACAGATCAACAATGAGCAGTTCTTC. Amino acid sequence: CASSSYKPGQINNEQFF.

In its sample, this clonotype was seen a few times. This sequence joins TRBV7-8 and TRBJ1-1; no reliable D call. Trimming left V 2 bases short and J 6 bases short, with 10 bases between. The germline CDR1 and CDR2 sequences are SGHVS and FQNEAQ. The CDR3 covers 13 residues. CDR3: CASSLWAGAEAFF. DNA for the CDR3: TGTGCCAGCAGCTTATGGGCTGGAGCTGAAGCTTTCTTT.

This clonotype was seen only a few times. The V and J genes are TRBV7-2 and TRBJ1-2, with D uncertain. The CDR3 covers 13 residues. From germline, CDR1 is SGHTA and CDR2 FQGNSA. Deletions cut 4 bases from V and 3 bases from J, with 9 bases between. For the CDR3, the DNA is TGTGCCAGCAGCTCTACACTCTACTATGGCTACACCTTC. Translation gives CASSSTLYYGYTF.

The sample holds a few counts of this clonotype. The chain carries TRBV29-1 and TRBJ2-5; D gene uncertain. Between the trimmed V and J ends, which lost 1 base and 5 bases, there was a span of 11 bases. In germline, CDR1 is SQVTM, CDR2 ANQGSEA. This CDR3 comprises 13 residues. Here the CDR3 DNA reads TGCAGCGTTGAAGGAAGGGATCTGGAGACCCAGTACTTC. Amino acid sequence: CSVEGRDLETQYF. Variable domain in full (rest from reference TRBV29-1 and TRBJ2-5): SAVISQKPSRDICQRGTSLTIQCQVDSQVTMMFWYRQQPGQSLTLIATANQGSEATYESGFVIDKFPISRPNLTFSTLTVSNMSPEDSSIYLCSVEGRDLETQYFGPGTRLLVL.

CDR3 nucleotides: TGTGCCAGCAGCCACGGGACGGGAGGGCATGAGCAGTTCTTC. Translating it yields CASSHGTGGHEQFF. V gene TRBV3-1 combines with J gene TRBJ2-1; 8 nucleotides line up with TRBD2. The germline gives CDR1 LGHDT, CDR2 YNNKEL (reference sequence). V shed 3 bases and J 8 bases; nucleotides not matched to a gene: 6. The CDR3 consists of 14 residues.

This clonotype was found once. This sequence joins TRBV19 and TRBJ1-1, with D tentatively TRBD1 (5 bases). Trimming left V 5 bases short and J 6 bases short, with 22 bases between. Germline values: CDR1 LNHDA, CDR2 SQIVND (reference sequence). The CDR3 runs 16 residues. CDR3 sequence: CASSRWGFRGTPEAFF. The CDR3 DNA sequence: TGTGCCAGTAGTCGGTGGGGTTTTCGAGGGACCCCTGAAGCTTTCTTT.

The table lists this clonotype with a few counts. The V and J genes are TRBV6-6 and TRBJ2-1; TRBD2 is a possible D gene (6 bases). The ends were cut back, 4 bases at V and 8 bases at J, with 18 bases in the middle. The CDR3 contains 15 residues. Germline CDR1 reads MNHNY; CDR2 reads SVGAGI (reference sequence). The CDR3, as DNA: TGTGCCAGCAGTTTTCGACCGGGACTGGGGGATGAGCAGTTCTTC. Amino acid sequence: CASSFRPGLGDEQFF.

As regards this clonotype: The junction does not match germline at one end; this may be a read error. The DNA of the CDR3 is TGCACCAGCAGGGTCCAAACTAGCACAGATACGCAGTATTTT. It is translated as CTSRVQTSTDTQYF. V is TRBV10-2 and J is TRBJ2-3; the D gene is possibly TRBD1 (5 bases). CDR3 length: 14 amino acids. Germline V gene sequence: CDR1 WSHSY, CDR2 SAAADI.

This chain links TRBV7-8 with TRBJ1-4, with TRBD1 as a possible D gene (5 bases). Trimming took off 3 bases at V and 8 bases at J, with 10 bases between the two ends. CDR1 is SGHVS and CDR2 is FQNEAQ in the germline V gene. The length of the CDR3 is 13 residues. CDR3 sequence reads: CASSFRGGEKLFF. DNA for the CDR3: TGTGCCAGCAGCTTTAGGGGTGGGGAAAAACTGTTTTTT. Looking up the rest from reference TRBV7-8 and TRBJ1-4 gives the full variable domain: GAGVSQSPRYKVAKRGQDVALRCDPISGHVSLFWYQQALGQGPEFLTYFQNEAQLDKSGLPSDRFFAERPEGSVSTLKIQRTQQEDSAVYLCASSFRGGEKLFFGSGTQLSVL.

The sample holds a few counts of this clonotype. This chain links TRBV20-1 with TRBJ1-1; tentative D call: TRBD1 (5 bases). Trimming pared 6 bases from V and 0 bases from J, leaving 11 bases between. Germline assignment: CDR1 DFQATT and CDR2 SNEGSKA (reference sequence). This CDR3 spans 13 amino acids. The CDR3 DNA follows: TGCAGTGCCACCGCAGGGTTGAACACTGAAGCTTTCTTT. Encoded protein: CSATAGLNTEAFF.